This paragraph reports one TCR beta chain. Its antigen is unidentified. The identical CDR3 is also encoded by other nucleotide sequences in the sample. These data belong to a study of shared clonotypes between healthy human individuals. Study-level results: Generally, naive subsets (rather than memory subsets) showed larger estimated richness.

The ends were cut back, 1 base at V and 3 bases at J, with 7 bases in the middle. The CDR3 is 13 residues long. Germline values: CDR1 SGHAT, CDR2 FQDESV (reference sequence). Measured with immunoSEQ multiplex PCR; TCRdb has only the in-frame clones, and not every one. The repertoire holds about 1,800,000 clones, with over 85% as singletons. Terminally differentiated effector memory CD45RA+ cells were left out of the naive CD8 fraction, which was CD45RO-negative and positively selected for CCR7. Healthy adults negative for HIV, lacking recent acute infections or vaccinations, served as donors. Sequenced input: naive CD8+ T cells sorted from blood. V gene TRBV11-1 combines with J gene TRBJ2-7, with no clear D. This receptor was identified in a man between 18 and 35 years old in good health. The DNA of the CDR3 is TGTGCCAGCAGCTTAGTGCAGGACTACGAGCAGTACTTC. This encodes CASSLVQDYEQYF. Full variable domain (outside the CDR3, taken from reference TRBV11-1 and TRBJ2-7): EAEVAQSPRYKITEKSQAVAFWCDPISGHATLYWYRQILGQGPELLVQFQDESVVDDSQLPKDRFSAERLKGVDSTLKIQPAELGDSAMYLCASSLVQDYEQYFGPGTRLTVT.